This T cell receptor beta chain was captured by sequencing in a study of radiotherapy plus CTLA-4 blockade in lung cancer. This clone has only a few counts. V dropped 2 bases and J dropped 0; count of bases not matched to a gene: 8. The CDR3 is made up of 17 amino acids. Germline assignment: CDR1 SGHNT and CDR2 YYREEE (reference sequence). Sequencing was performed with immunoSEQ multiplex PCR; in TCRdb, only in-frame clones are kept and a portion is missing. Of tens of thousands of clones detected, around 84% appear once; the ten largest clones hold 25% to 35%. The rearrangement links TRBV5-4 to TRBJ1-5; 7 nucleotides match TRBD1. Source: peripheral blood, taken from a patient treated with radiotherapy plus ipilimumab. This TCR derives from a human donor with non-small cell lung cancer whose response to radiotherapy plus ipilimumab could not be evaluated. The CDR3 DNA follows: TGTGCCAGCAGCTTCTCCTTTGACAGGGATAGCAATCAGCCCCAGCATTTT. This translates into CASSFSFDRDSNQPQHF.